What follows are 4 T cell receptor beta chains derived from one specimen sequenced in a study of T cells in localized non-small cell lung cancer. The method was immunoSEQ multiplex PCR; TCRdb's version includes in-frame clones alone and lacks a portion of them. Here the sample spans under 20,000 clones, 75% to 90% being singletons. Specimen: peripheral blood, collected before any cancer treatment. These receptors came from a female donor of 60 years or more with stage III squamous cell lung carcinoma.

This chain links TRBV7-2 with TRBJ2-7, with D maybe TRBD1 (6 bases). This CDR3 is 14 amino acids long. Germline CDR1 reads SGHTA; CDR2 reads FQGNSA. Trimming left V 3 bases short and J 3 bases short, with 12 bases between. CDR3 DNA sequence: TGTGCCAGCAGCTTGGCAGGGACAATCTACGAGCAGTACTTC. Its protein product is CASSLAGTIYEQYF. The variable domain in full, with the rest retrieved from reference TRBV7-2 and TRBJ2-7, is GAGVSQSPSNKVTEKGKDVELRCDPISGHTALYWYRQSLGQGLEFLIYFQGNSAPDKSGLPSDRFSAERTGGSVSTLTIQRTQQEDSAVYLCASSLAGTIYEQYFGPGTRLTVT.

The genes are TRBV14 and TRBJ2-3; the D is unclear. The length of the CDR3 is 14 residues. V was trimmed by 4 bases and J by 0 bases, leaving 8 bases between them. From germline, CDR1 is SGHDN and CDR2 FVKESK. The CDR3 DNA follows: TGTGCCAGCAGCCCCTATTCAAGCACAGATACGCAGTATTTT. Its protein product is CASSPYSSTDTQYF. Full variable domain (rest looked up from reference TRBV14 and TRBJ2-3): EAGVTQFPSHSVIEKGQTVTLRCDPISGHDNLYWYRRVMGKEIKFLLHFVKESKQDESGMPNNRFLAERTGGTYSTLKVQPAELEDSGVYFCASSPYSSTDTQYFGPGTRLTVL.

This sequence joins TRBV30 and TRBJ1-2, with D hard to call. Germline CDR1 is GTSNPN and CDR2 is SVGIG (reference sequence). The CDR3 spans 15 residues. V was trimmed by 0 bases and J by 3 bases, leaving 14 bases between them. CDR3 in amino acids: CAWSVGTAEYYGYTF. In DNA form, the CDR3 reads TGTGCCTGGAGTGTAGGAACGGCTGAGTACTATGGCTACACCTTC. The full variable domain, its missing parts supplied by reference TRBV30 and TRBJ1-2, is SQTIHQWPATLVQPVGSPLSLECTVEGTSNPNLYWYRQAAGRGLQLLFYSVGIGQISSEVPQNLSASRPQDRQFILSSKKLLLSDSGFYLCAWSVGTAEYYGYTFGSGTRLTVV.

This sequence joins TRBV28 and TRBJ2-2, with unresolved D. The CDR3 has 12 amino acids. Per germline, CDR1 MDHEN and CDR2 SYDVKM. With 3 bases removed from V and 6 bases from J, the gap between germline ends came to 5 bases. The CDR3 loop reads CASSFVPGELFF. CDR3 bases: TGTGCCAGCAGTTTTGTCCCCGGGGAGCTGTTTTTT.